A selection of T cell receptor beta chains follows, all from one sample in a study of blood T cells in healthy people across ages. Using its own MiXCR run on the 5' RACE reads, TCRdb lists one record per CDR3 protein. The table has fewer than 900,000 distinct CDR3 sequences, 45% to 50% seen once. Sample: blood. These receptor sequences come from an older woman in good health. Both conserved end residues are part of each CDR3. D genes are given only for firm matches. Clone size is given for some rows only: seen once, a few or many times, or a class if the clone is expanded.

TRBJ2-6	TRBV7-3	NA	few	TGTGCCAGCAGCCCACCTCGAGGGACTGAAGGGGCCAACGTCCTGACTTTC	CASSPPRGTEGANVLTF
TRBJ2-7	TRBV7-8	TRBD1	NA	TGTGCCAGCAGCCTAGATGAGACAGGGACCTACGAGCAGTACTTC	CASSLDETGTYEQYF
TRBJ1-2	TRBV5-1	NA	once	TGCGCCAGCAGCTTGGGAGGGGAGTTAGCTAACTATGGCTACACCTTC	CASSLGGELANYGYTF
TRBJ2-7	TRBV12-3/TRBV12-4	TRBD2	NA	TGTGCCAGCACCTTTAGCGGGAGCTCCTACAATGAGCAGTACTTC	CASTFSGSSYNEQYF
TRBJ2-7	TRBV28	NA	few	TGTGCCAGCAGCTTAGGGGGGACGGGCCCCTACGAGCAGTACTTC	CASSLGGTGPYEQYF
TRBJ1-2	TRBV10-3	TRBD1	few	TGTGCCATCAGTGAGCGTCCGACAGGGGACGGCGGCTACACCTTC	CAISERPTGDGGYTF
TRBJ2-5	TRBV6-1	NA	NA	TGTGCCAGCAGTCAAGGCCGGGAGACCCAGTACTTC	CASSQGRETQYF
TRBJ2-1	TRBV7-9	TRBD2	NA	TGTGCCAGCAGCCCGGGACTAGCGGGAGCATTCTACAATGAGCAGTTCTTC	CASSPGLAGAFYNEQFF
TRBJ2-1	TRBV29-1	TRBD2	NA	TGCAGCGTAGCAGCGGGAGACCGGAATGAGCAGTTCTTC	CSVAAGDRNEQFF
TRBJ1-4	TRBV4-3	NA	NA	TGCGCCAGCAGCCACGGGGACGGCGAAGGGGAAAAACTGTTTTTT	CASSHGDGEGEKLFF
TRBJ1-1	TRBV29-1	NA	NA	TGCAGCGCTATCGGGGACATACCCCCGGAGGCTGAAGCTTTCTTT	CSAIGDIPPEAEAFF
TRBJ2-7	TRBV2	TRBD1	few	TGTGCCAGCAGGGACAGGGCTTCCTACGAGCAGTACTTC	CASRDRASYEQYF
TRBJ1-1	TRBV7-2	NA	NA	TGTGCCAGCAGCTTTACGATGAACACTGAAGCTTTCTTT	CASSFTMNTEAFF
TRBJ2-1	TRBV20-1	TRBD2	few	TGCAGTGCTAAAGGACTAGCGGGAAAATCGGGCGATGAGCAGTTCTTC	CSAKGLAGKSGDEQFF
TRBJ1-2	TRBV20-1	NA	few	TGCAGTGTTCAGGAGGGCTACACCTTC	CSVQEGYTF
TRBJ1-2	TRBV28	NA	few	TGTGCCAGCAGTTTACTCTCAGGGGTAGGCTACACCTTC	CASSLLSGVGYTF
TRBJ2-1	TRBV2	TRBD1	NA	TGTGCCAGCGCCCGACAGGGTCTGAACGGTGAGCAGTTCTTC	CASARQGLNGEQFF
TRBJ2-1	TRBV5-1	NA	NA	TGCGCCAGCAGCTTGGAGGGCCATGAGCAGTTCTTC	CASSLEGHEQFF